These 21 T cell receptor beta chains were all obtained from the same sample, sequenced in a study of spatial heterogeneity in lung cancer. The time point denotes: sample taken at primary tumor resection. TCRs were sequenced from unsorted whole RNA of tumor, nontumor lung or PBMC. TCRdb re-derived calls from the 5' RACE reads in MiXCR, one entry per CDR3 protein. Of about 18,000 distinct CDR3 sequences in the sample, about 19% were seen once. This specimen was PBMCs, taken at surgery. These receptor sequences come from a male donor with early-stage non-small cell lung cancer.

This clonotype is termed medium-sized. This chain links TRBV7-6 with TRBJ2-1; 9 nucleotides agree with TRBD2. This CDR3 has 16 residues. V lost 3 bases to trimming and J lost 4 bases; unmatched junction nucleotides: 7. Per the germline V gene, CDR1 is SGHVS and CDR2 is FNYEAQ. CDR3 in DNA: TGTGCCAGCAGCTTGGCTCTAGCGGGGAGTTACAATGAGCAGTTCTTC. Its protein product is CASSLALAGSYNEQFF.

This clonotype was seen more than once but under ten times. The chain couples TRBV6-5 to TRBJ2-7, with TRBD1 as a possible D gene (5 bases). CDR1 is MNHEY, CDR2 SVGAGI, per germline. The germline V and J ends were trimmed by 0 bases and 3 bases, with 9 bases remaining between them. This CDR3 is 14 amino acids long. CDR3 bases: TGTGCCAGCAGTTACTCCCACCAGGGCTACGAGCAGTACTTC. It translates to CASSYSHQGYEQYF.

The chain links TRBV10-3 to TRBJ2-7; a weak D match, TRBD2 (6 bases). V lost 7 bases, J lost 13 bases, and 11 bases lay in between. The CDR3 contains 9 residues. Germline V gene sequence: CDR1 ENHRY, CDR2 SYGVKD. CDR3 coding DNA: TGTGCCATCATTGTGGGGGGATACTTC. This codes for CAIIVGGYF.

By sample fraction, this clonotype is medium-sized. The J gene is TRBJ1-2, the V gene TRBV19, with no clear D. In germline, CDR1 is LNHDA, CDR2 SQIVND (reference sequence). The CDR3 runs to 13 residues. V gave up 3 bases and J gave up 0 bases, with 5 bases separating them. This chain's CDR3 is CASSMTTNYGYTF. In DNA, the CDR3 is TGTGCCAGTAGTATGACCACTAACTATGGCTACACCTTC. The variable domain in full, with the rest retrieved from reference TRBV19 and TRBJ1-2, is DGGITQSPKYLFRKEGQNVTLSCEQNLNHDAMYWYRQDPGQGLRLIYYSQIVNDFQKGDIAEGYSVSREKKESFPLTVTSAQKNPTAFYLCASSMTTNYGYTFGSGTRLTVV.

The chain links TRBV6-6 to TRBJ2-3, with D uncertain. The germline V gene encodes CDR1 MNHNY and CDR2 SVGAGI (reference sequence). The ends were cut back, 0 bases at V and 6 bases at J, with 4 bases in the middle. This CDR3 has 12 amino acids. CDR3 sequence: CASSYSEDTQYF. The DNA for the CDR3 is TGTGCCAGCAGTTACTCAGAGGATACGCAGTATTTT.

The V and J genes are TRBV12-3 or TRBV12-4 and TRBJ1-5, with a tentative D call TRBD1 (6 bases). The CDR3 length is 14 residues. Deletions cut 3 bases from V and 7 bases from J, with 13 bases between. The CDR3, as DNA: TGTGCCAGCAGTTTCGGGGGGCGAGGCCAGCCCCAGCATTTT. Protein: CASSFGGRGQPQHF.

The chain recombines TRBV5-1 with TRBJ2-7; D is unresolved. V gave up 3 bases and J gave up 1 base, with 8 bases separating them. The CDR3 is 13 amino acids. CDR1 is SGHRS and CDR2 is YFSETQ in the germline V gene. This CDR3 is CASSSSRSYEQYF. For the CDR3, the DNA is TGCGCCAGCAGCTCGAGCAGATCCTACGAGCAGTACTTC.

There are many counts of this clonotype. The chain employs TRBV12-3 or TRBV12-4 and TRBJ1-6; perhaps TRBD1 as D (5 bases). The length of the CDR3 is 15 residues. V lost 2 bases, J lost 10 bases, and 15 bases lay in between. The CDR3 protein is CASSLLAGLGSPLHF. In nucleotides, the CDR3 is TGTGCCAGCAGTTTACTTGCAGGGCTAGGATCACCCCTCCACTTT.

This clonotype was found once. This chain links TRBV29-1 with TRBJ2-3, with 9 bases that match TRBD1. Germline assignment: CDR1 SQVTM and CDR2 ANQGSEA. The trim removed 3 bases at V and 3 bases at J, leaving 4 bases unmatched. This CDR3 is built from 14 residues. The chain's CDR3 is CSVETGTGTDTQYF. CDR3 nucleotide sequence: TGCAGCGTTGAGACCGGGACAGGGACAGATACGCAGTATTTT.

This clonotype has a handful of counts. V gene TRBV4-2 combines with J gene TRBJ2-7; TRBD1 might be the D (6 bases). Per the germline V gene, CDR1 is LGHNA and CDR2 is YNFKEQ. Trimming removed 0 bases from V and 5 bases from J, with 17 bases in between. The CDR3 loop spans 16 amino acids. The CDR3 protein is CASSQEDTGFLDEQYF. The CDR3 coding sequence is TGTGCCAGCAGCCAAGAGGATACAGGGTTTCTAGACGAGCAGTACTTC.

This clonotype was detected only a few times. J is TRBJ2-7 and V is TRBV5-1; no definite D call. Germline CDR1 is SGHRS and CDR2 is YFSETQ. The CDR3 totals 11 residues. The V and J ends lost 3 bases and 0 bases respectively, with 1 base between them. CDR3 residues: CASSYSYEQYF. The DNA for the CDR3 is TGCGCCAGCAGCTACTCCTACGAGCAGTACTTC.

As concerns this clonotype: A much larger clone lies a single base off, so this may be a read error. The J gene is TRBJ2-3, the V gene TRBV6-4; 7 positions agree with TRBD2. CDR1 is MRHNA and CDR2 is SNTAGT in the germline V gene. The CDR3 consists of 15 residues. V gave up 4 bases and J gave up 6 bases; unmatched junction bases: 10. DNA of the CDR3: TGTGCCAGCAGTGGGGGTAGCGGGTTGTCCGATACGCAGTATTTT. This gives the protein CASSGGSGLSDTQYF.

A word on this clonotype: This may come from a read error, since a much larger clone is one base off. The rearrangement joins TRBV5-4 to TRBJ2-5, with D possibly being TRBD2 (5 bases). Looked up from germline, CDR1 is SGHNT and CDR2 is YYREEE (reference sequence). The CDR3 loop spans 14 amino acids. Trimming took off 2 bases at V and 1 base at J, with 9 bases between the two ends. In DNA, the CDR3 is TGTGCCAGCAGCTTAAGGACTCTCCAAGAGACCCAGTACTTC. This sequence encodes CASSLRTLQETQYF.

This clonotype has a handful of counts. This CDR3 is CASSPGPISNQPQHF. Written as DNA, the CDR3 is TGTGCCAGCAGTCCGGGACCGATTAGCAATCAGCCCCAGCATTTT. This chain connects TRBV27 to TRBJ1-5; possibly TRBD1 for D (5 bases). The ends were cut back, 5 bases at V and 0 bases at J, with 11 bases in the middle. Germline CDR1 is MNHEY and CDR2 is SMNVEV (reference sequence). The length of the CDR3 is 15 residues.

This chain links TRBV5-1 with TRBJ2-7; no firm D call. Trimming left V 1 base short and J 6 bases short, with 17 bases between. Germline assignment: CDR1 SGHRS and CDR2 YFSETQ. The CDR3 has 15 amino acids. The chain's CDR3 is CASSLRVGDTSEQYF. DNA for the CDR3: TGCGCCAGCAGCTTGAGGGTAGGAGACACCTCCGAGCAGTACTTC.

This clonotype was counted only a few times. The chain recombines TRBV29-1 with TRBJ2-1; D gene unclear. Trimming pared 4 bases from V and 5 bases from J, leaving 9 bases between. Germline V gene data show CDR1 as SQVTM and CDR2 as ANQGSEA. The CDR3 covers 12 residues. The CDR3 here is CSVVEVHNEQFF. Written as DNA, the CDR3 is TGCAGCGTTGTAGAGGTCCACAATGAGCAGTTCTTC.

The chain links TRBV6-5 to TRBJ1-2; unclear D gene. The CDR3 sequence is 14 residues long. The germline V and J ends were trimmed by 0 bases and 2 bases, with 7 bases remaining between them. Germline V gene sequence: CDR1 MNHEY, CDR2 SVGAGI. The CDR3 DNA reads TGTGCCAGCAGTTACTCGATAGGGAACTATGGCTACACCTTC. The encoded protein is CASSYSIGNYGYTF.

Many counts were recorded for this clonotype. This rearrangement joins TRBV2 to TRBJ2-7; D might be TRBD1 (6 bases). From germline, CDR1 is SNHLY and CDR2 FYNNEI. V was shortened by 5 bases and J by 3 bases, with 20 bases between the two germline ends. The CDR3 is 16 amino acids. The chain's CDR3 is CASSKGPTGMVYEQYF. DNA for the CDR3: TGTGCCAGCAGTAAGGGACCGACAGGAATGGTCTACGAGCAGTACTTC.

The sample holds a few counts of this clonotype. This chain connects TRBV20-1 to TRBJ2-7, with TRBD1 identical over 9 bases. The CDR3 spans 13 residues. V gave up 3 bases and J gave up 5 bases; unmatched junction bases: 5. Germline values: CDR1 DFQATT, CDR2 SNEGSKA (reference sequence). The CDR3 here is CSASDRGNHEQYF. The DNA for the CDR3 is TGCAGTGCTAGCGACAGGGGGAACCACGAGCAGTACTTC.

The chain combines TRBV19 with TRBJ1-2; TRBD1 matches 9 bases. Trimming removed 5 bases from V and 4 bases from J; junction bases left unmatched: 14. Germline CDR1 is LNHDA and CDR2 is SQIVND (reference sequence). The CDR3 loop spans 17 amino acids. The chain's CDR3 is CASSPNPSQGAIYGYTF. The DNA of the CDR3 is TGTGCCAGTAGTCCTAACCCCTCACAGGGGGCAATCTATGGCTACACCTTC.

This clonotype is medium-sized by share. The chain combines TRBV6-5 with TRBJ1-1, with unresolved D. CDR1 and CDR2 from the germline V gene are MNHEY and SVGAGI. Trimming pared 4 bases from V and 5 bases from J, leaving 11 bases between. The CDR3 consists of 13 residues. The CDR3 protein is CASSSIGLTEAFF. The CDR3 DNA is TGTGCCAGCAGTTCCATCGGGTTGACTGAAGCTTTCTTT.